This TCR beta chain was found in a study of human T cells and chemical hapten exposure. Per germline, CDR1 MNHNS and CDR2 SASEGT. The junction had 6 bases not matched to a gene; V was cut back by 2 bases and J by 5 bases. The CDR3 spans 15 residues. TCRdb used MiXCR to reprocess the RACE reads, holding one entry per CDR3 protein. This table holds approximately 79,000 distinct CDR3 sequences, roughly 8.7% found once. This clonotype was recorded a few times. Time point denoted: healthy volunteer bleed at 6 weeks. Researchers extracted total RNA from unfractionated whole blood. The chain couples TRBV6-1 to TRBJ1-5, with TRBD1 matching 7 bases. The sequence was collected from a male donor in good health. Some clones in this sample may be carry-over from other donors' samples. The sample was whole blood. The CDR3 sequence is CASSERGQYHQPQHF. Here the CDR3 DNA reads TGTGCCAGCAGTGAAAGGGGGCAGTACCATCAGCCCCAGCATTTT.